One and the same sample provided the 7 T cell receptor beta chains below, sequenced in a study of early T cells in non-severe SARS-CoV-2 infection. Via MiXCR, TCRdb re-called the 5' RACE reads, giving one row per CDR3 protein. The sample contains 45,000 or so distinct CDR3 sequences, under 9.5% of which appear only once. Source material: whole blood. These receptors were obtained from an adult who was a healthcare worker with PCR-confirmed SARS-CoV-2 infection or an uninfected control (not recorded which).

This clonotype was counted ten times or more. The chain is built from TRBV5-6 and TRBJ1-6; the D is unclear. The CDR3 length is 12 residues. Germline lookup yields CDR1 SGHDT and CDR2 YYEEEE. V lost 1 base to trimming and J lost 13 bases, with 9 bases between them. CDR3 bases: TGTGCCAGCAGCTTGTACGGTGCGCCCCTCCACTTT. This sequence encodes CASSLYGAPLHF.

This clonotype was observed a handful of times. The chain uses TRBV18 and TRBJ2-7, with TRBD1 as a possible D gene (6 bases). Germline V gives CDR1 KGHSH, CDR2 LQKENI. There are 13 residues in the CDR3. V shed 3 bases and J shed 5 bases, with 11 bases lying between them. The CDR3 DNA reads TGTGCCAGCTCACCGTTACAGGGAAACGAGCAGTACTTC. Translated: CASSPLQGNEQYF.

This clonotype was counted ten times or more. The chain recombines TRBV6-2 or TRBV6-3 with TRBJ1-5, with a possible D match to TRBD1 (5 bases). The CDR3 spans 12 residues. The V and J ends lost 5 bases and 12 bases respectively, with 14 bases between them. Germline V gene sequence: CDR1 MNHEY, CDR2 SVGEGT. The CDR3 coding sequence is TGTGCCAGCAGTCCCAGTCTAGGGGACCAGCATTTT. Encoded protein: CASSPSLGDQHF.

This clonotype was seen many times. This chain links TRBV14 with TRBJ2-1; 9 nucleotides agree with TRBD1. Germline CDR1 and CDR2: SGHDN and FVKESK. V shed 0 bases and J 6 bases; nucleotides not matched to a gene: 6. CDR3 length: 16 residues. The CDR3 nucleotides read TGTGCCAGCAGCCAAGATTGGGGACAGGGTACCAATGAGCAGTTCTTC. It yields the protein CASSQDWGQGTNEQFF. The entire variable domain, with the rest obtained from reference TRBV14 and TRBJ2-1, is as follows: EAGVTQFPSHSVIEKGQTVTLRCDPISGHDNLYWYRRVMGKEIKFLLHFVKESKQDESGMPNNRFLAERTGGTYSTLKVQPAELEDSGVYFCASSQDWGQGTNEQFFGPGTRLTVL.

The V gene is TRBV15, the J gene TRBJ2-2, with D unclear. V lost 3 bases, J lost 2 bases, and 7 bases lay in between. Looked up from germline, CDR1 is LNHNV and CDR2 is YYDKDF (reference sequence). The CDR3 has 14 residues. The CDR3 DNA reads TGTGCCACCAGCAGTTACAGCAACACCGGGGAGCTGTTTTTT. This translates into CATSSYSNTGELFF.

This clonotype was recorded at least ten times. This rearrangement joins TRBV5-1 to TRBJ1-1, with D perhaps TRBD1 (5 bases). The germline V and J ends were trimmed by 3 bases and 1 base, with 10 bases remaining between them. Germline V CDR1 and CDR2: SGHRS, YFSETQ. The CDR3 sequence is 14 residues long. This chain's CDR3 is CASSWGGQNTEAFF. The CDR3 DNA sequence: TGCGCCAGCAGCTGGGGCGGACAGAACACTGAAGCTTTCTTT.

CDR3 nucleotide sequence: TGTGCCAGCAGCTTAGCGTGGGGGGGCGATTCACCCCTCCACTTT. Translating gives CASSLAWGGDSPLHF. The chain joins TRBV7-2 to TRBJ1-6, with D maybe TRBD1 (6 bases). This CDR3 region has 15 residues. The V end lost 0 bases, the J end lost 8 bases, and 11 bases lay between the germline ends. CDR1 and CDR2 from the germline V gene are SGHTA and FQGNSA. Full variable domain (remainder filled in from reference TRBV7-2 and TRBJ1-6): GAGVSQSPSNKVTEKGKDVELRCDPISGHTALYWYRQSLGQGLEFLIYFQGNSAPDKSGLPSDRFSAERTGGSVSTLTIQRTQQEDSAVYLCASSLAWGGDSPLHFGNGTRLTVT.